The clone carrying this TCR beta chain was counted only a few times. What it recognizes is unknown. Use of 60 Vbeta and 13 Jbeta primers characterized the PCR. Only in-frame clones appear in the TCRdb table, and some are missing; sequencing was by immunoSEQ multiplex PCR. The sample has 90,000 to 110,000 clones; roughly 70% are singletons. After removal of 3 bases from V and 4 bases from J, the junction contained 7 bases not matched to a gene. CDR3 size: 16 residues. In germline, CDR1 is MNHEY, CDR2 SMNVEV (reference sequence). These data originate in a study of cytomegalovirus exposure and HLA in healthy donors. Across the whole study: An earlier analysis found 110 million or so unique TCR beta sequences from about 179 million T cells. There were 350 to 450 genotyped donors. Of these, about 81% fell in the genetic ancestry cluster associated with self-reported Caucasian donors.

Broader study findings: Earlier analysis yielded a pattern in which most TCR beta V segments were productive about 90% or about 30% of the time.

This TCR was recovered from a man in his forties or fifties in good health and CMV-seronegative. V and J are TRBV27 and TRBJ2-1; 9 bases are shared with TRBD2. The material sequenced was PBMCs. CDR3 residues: CASSFKLAGPYNEQFF. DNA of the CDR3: TGTGCCAGCAGTTTCAAGCTAGCGGGACCGTACAATGAGCAGTTCTTC.